This TCR beta chain is from a study of beta chain features in type 1 diabetes. Expressed TCRB transcripts were sequenced after all isolated RNA was converted to cDNA. Generated by immunoSEQ multiplex PCR, the TCRdb table keeps only in-frame clones and is missing some. The repertoire holds fewer than 500,000 clones, with about 15% as singletons. Roughly 110 mL of blood, on average, came from one heparinised draw per donor. Purity exceeded 98% in all sorted populations. The sequenced sample consisted of naive CD4+ T cells from blood. This clonotype originated in a man younger than 40 in good health.

The CDR3 loop reads CASSVQAGTIYEQYF. CDR3 bases: TGCGCCAGCAGCGTCCAAGCCGGGACAATCTACGAGCAGTACTTC. This chain connects TRBV5-1 to TRBJ2-7; D might be TRBD1 (6 bases). The germline gives CDR1 SGHRS, CDR2 YFSETQ. The CDR3 sequence is 15 residues long. With 4 bases removed from V and 3 bases from J, the gap between germline ends came to 17 bases.